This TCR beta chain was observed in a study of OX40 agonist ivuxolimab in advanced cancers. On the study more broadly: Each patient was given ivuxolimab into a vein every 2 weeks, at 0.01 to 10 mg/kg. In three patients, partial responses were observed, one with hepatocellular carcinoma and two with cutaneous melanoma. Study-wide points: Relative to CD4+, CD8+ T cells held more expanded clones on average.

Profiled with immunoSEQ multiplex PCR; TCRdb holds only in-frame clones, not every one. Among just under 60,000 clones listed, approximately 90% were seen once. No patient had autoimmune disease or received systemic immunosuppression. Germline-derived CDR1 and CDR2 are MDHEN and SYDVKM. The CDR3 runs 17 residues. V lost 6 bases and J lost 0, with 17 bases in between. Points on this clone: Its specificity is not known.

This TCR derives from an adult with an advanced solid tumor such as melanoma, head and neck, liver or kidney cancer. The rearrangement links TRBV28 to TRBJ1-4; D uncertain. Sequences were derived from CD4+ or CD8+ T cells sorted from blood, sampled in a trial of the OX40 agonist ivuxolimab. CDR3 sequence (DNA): TGTGCCAGCAGCCTCCCTCTGTTTAGGACAACTAATGAAAAACTGTTTTTT. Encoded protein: CASSLPLFRTTNEKLFF.